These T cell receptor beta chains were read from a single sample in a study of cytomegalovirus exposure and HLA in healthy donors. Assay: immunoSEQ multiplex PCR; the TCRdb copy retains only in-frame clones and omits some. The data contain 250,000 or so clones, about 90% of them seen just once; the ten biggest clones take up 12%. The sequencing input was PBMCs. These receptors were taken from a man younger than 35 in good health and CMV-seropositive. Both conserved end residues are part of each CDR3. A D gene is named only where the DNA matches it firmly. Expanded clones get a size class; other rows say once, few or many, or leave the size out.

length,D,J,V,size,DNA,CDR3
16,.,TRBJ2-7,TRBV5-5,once,TGTGCCAGCAGCCGACCGGGCCTAGGGGGGACCTACGAGCAGTACTTC,CASSRPGLGGTYEQYF
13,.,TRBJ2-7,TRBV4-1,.,TGCGCCAGCAGCCACCCCTCAGCCTACGAGCAGTACTTC,CASSHPSAYEQYF
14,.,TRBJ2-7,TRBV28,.,TGTGCCAGCAGTTTAACGGGAAGCTCCTACGAGCAGTACTTC,CASSLTGSSYEQYF
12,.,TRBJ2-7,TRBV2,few,TGTGCCAGCAGGGAAAGAGGGTACGAGCAGTACTTC,CASRERGYEQYF
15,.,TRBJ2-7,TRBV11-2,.,TGTGCCAGCAGCTTAGATCGAGAAGGAACTTACGAGCAGTACTTC,CASSLDREGTYEQYF
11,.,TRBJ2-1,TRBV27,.,TGTGCCAGCAGTTTCAACAATGAGCAGTTCTTC,CASSFNNEQFF
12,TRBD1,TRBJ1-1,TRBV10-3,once,TGTGCCATCAGGGCCGGGACAGATGAAGCTTTCTTT,CAIRAGTDEAFF
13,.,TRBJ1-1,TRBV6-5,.,TGTGCCAGCAGGAGCCCATGGAACACTGAAGCTTTCTTT,CASRSPWNTEAFF
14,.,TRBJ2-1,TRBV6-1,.,TGTGCCAGCAGTCCGGGACTCACCAACAATGAGCAGTTCTTC,CASSPGLTNNEQFF
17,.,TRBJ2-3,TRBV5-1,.,TGCGCCAGCAGCTTGTCCCCCCCAATAGCCTATGTGGGTACGCAGTATTTT,CASSLSPPIAYVGTQYF
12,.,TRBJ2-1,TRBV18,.,TGTGCCAGCTCACCAAAGCAAGGTGAGCAGTTCTTC,CASSPKQGEQFF
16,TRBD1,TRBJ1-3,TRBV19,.,TGTGCCAGTAGTGTTCAGGGACAGAGCTCTGGAAACACCATATATTTT,CASSVQGQSSGNTIYF
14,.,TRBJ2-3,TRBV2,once,TGTGCCAGCAGGGGACCAGAAAGCACAGATACGCAGTATTTT,CASRGPESTDTQYF
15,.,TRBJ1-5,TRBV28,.,TGTGCCAGCAGTTTAGGGCAGGGGTTTGGTCAGCCCCAGCATTTT,CASSLGQGFGQPQHF
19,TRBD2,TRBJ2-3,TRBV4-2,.,TGTGCCAGCAGCCAAGAGGGGACTAGCGGTGGTCTCACCACAGATACGCAGTATTTT,CASSQEGTSGGLTTDTQYF
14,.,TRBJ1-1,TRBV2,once,TGTGCCAGCAGTTCGGCGGTGGGGGTCTCTGAAGCTTTCTTT,CASSSAVGVSEAFF
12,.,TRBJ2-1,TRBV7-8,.,TGTGCCAGCAGCTTAACCAGGGGTGAGCAGTTCTTC,CASSLTRGEQFF
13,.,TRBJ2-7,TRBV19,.,TGTGCCAGTAGTCAAACAGGGATGGGAGAGCAGTACTTC,CASSQTGMGEQYF
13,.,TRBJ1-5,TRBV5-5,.,TGTGCCAGCAGCCAGAGGGGCAATCAGCCCCAGCATTTT,CASSQRGNQPQHF
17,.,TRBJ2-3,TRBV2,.,TGTGCCAGCAGTGATGGGCGGACTCTTAAACCCACAGATACGCAGTATTTT,CASSDGRTLKPTDTQYF
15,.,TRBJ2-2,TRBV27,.,TGTGCCAGCAGTTTAAACGGGGGAAACACCGGGGAGCTGTTTTTT,CASSLNGGNTGELFF
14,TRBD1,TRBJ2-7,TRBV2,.,TGTGCCAGCAGGAGTCGACAGGGGGCCTACGAGCAGTACTTC,CASRSRQGAYEQYF
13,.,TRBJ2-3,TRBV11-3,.,TGTGCCAGCAGCTTAACGATCGCAGATACGCAGTATTTT,CASSLTIADTQYF
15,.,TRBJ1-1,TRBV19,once,TGTGCCAGTAGTACCCCCCCGGGGGGTGGTACTGAAGCTTTCTTT,CASSTPPGGGTEAFF
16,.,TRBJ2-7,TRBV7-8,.,TGTGCCAGCAGCTTAGCGCACGCAGGGGAACACTACGAGCAGTACTTC,CASSLAHAGEHYEQYF
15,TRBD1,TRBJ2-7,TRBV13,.,TGTGCCAGCAGCGATACAGGGGGCGCAGCCTACGAGCAGTACTTC,CASSDTGGAAYEQYF
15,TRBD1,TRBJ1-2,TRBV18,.,TGTGCCAGCTCACCCCCGGGACAGGCAGACTATGGCTACACCTTC,CASSPPGQADYGYTF
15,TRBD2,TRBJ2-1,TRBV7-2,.,TGTGCCAGCAGCTTAAGAACTAGCGGATACAATGAGCAGTTCTTC,CASSLRTSGYNEQFF
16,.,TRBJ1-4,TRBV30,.,TGTGCCTGGAGTACCGGGTTGCCGGGGAGGGGTGAAAAACTGTTTTTT,CAWSTGLPGRGEKLFF
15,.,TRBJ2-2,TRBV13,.,TGTGCCAGCAGCTTAGGTCGAACGAACACCGGGGAGCTGTTTTTT,CASSLGRTNTGELFF
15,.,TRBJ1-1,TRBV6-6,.,TGTGCCAGCAGTTACTCGATAGGTAAGAACACTGAAGCTTTCTTT,CASSYSIGKNTEAFF
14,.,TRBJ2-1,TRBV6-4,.,TGTGCCAGCAGTCCCGGGCCGTTTTACAATGAGCAGTTCTTC,CASSPGPFYNEQFF
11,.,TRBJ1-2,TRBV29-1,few,TGCAGCGTCCGGACGGTCTATGGCTACACCTTC,CSVRTVYGYTF